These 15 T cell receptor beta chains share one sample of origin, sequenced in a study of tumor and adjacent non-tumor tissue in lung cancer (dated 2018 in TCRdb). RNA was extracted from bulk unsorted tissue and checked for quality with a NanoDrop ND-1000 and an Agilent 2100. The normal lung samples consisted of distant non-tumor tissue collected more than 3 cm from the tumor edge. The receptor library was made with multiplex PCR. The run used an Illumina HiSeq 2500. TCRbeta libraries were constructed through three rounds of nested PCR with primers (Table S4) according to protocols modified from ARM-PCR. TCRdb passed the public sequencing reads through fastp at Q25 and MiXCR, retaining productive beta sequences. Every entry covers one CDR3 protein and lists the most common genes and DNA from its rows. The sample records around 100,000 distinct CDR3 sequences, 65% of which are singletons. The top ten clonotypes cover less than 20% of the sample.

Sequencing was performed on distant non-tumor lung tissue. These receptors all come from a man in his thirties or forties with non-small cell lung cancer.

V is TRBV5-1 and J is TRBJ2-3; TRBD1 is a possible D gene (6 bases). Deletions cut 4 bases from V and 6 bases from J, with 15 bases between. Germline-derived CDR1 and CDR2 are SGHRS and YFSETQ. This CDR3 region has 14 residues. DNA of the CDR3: TGCGCCAGCAGCCTCCGGGACACGGACGATACGCAGTATTTT. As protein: CASSLRDTDDTQYF.

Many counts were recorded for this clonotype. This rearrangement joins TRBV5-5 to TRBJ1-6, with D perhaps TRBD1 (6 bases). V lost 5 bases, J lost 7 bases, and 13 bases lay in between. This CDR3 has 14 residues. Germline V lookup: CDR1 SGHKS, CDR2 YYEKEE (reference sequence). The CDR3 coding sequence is TGTGCCAGCAGTGACAGGAACCCAAATTCACCCCTCCACTTT. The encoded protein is CASSDRNPNSPLHF. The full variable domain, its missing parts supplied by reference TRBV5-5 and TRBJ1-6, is DAGVTQSPTHLIKTRGQQVTLRCSPISGHKSVSWYQQVLGQGPQFIFQYYEKEERGRGNFPDRFSARQFPNYSSELNVNALLLGDSALYLCASSDRNPNSPLHFGNGTRLTVT.

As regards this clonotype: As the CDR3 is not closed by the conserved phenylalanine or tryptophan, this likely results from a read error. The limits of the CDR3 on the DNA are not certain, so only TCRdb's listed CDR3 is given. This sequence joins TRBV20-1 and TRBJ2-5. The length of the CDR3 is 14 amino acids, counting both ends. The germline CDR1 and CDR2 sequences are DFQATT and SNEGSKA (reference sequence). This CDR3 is CSAPIGHLLKTQYI.

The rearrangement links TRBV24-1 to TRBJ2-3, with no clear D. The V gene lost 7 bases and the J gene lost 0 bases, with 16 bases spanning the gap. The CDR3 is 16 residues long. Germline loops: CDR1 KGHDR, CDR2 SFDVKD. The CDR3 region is CATSETTTSSTDTQYF. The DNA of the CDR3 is TGTGCCACCAGCGAAACGACAACCTCTAGCACAGATACGCAGTATTTT.

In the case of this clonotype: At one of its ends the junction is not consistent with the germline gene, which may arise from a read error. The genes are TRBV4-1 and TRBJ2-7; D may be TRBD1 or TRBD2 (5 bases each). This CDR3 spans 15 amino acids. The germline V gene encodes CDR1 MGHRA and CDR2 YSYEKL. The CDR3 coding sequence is TGCGCCAGCAGGCAAGGTCAGACAGCGGCCTACGAGCAGTACTTC. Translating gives CASRQGQTAAYEQYF.

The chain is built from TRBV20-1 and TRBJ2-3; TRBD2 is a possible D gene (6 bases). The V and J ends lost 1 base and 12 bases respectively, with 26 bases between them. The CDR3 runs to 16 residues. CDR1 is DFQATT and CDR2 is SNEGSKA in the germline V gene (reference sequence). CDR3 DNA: TGCAGTGCTAGAGGTGAGCGGCGGGACCCGCTTGGTACACAGTATTTT. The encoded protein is CSARGERRDPLGTQYF.

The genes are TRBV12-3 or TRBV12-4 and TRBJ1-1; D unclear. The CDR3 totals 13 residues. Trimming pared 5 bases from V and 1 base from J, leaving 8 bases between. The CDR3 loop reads CASSPLQNTEAFF. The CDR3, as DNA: TGTGCCAGCAGTCCGCTACAGAACACTGAAGCTTTCTTT.

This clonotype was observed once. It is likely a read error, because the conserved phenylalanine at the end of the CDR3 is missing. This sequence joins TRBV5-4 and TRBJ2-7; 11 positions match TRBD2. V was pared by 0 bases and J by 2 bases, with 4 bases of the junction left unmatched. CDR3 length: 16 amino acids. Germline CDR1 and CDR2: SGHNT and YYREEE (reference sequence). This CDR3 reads CASSLVLAGGPYEQYI. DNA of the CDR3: TGTGCCAGCAGCTTGGTGCTAGCGGGAGGACCCTACGAGCAGTACATC.

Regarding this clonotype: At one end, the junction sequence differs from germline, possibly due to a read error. The CDR3 region is CVSSLDRVSTDTQYF. In DNA, the CDR3 is TGTGTCAGCAGCCTGGACAGGGTTAGCACAGATACGCAGTATTTT. The chain joins TRBV5-6 to TRBJ2-3; 8 bases map to TRBD1. Germline CDR1 and CDR2: SGHDT and YYEEEE. The CDR3 is made up of 15 amino acids.

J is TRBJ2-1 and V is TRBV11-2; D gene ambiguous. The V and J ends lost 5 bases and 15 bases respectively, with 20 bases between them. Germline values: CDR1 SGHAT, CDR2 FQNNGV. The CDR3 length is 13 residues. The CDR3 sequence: CASSLKLMVGLFF. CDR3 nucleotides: TGTGCCAGCAGCCTCAAGTTGATGGTCGGTCTGTTCTTC.

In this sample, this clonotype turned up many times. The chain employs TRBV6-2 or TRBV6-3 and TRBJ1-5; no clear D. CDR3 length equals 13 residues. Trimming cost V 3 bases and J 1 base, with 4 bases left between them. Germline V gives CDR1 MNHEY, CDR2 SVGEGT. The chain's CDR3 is CASSYRSNQPQHF. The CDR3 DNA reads TGTGCCAGCAGTTATAGAAGCAATCAGCCCCAGCATTTT.

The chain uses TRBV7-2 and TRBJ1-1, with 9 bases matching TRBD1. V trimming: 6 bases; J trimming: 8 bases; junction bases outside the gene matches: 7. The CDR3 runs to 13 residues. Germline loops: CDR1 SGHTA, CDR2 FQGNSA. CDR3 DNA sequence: TGTGCCAGCAGAAATTACAGGGGGCTGGAAGCTTTCTTT. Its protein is CASRNYRGLEAFF.

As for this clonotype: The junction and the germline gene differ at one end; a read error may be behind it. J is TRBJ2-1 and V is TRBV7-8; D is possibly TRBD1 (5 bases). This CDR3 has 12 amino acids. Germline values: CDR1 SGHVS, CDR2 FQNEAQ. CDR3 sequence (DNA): TGTGCCAGCAGCGCACAGGTTAATGAACAGTTCTTC. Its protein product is CASSAQVNEQFF.

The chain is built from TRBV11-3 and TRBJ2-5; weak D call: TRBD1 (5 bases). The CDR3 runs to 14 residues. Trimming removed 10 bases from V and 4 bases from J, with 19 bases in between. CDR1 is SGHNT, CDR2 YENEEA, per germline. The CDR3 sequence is CANTGQGSRETQYF. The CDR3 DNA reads TGTGCCAACACCGGACAAGGGTCGAGAGAGACCCAGTACTTC.

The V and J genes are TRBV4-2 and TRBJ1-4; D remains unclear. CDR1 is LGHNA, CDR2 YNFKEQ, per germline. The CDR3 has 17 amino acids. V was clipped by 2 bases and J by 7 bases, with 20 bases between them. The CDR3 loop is CASSQQVGGHGGEKLFF. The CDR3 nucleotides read TGTGCCAGCAGCCAACAGGTTGGTGGGCATGGTGGTGAAAAACTGTTTTTT.